Listed below are T cell receptor beta chains from one sample, sequenced in a study of CD4 T cell repertoires in COVID-19. Generated by immunoSEQ multiplex PCR, the TCRdb table keeps only in-frame clones and is missing some. The table records 8,000 or so clones, about 85% of them present only once. The starting material was effector memory CD4+ T cells from blood, obtained before the COVID-19 pandemic. The source of these receptors is a human donor who had COVID-19. Each CDR3 is given without its conserved first and last residue. Each record gives: V gene, J gene, clone size, CDR3 protein. A clone size is listed for some rows: how often the clone was seen (once, few, many), or a class if it is expanded.

>TRBV12-2|TRBJ1-1|large
ATRGLGAF
>TRBV4-1|-|once
ASSQDAGDSYEQY
>TRBV18|TRBJ1-1|once
ASSPRWTAMNTEAF
>TRBV5-5|TRBJ1-1|-
ASSLGVGTEAF
>TRBV27|TRBJ2-7|-
ASSFPGLGFYEQY
>TRBV5-1|TRBJ1-1|-
ASSREDTEAF
>TRBV5-1|TRBJ1-2|-
ASSLSQGGYGYT
>TRBV7-3|TRBJ2-1|-
ASSSRTSGGAEQF
>TRBV9|TRBJ2-2|-
ASSVNLVRAELTGELF
>TRBV10-2|TRBJ1-6|-
ASRRDSGNSPLH
>TRBV19|TRBJ1-5|-
ASTQGAANQPQH
>TRBV7-9|TRBJ2-3|-
ASSFFEIVSTDTQY
>TRBV19|TRBJ2-2|-
ASSRGGRANTGELF
>TRBV7-2|TRBJ2-5|-
ASSLRRGDTPKTQY
>TRBV6-1|TRBJ1-1|few
ASMGDNTEAF
>TRBV6-5|TRBJ1-5|-
ASSWKTGGNQPQH
>TRBV28|TRBJ2-3|few
ASSSRQGGIRDTQY
>TRBV5-1|TRBJ2-2|-
ASSTDIIANTGELF
>TRBV10-3|TRBJ1-4|few
AISEGHGNEKLF
>TRBV5-1|TRBJ2-6|-
ASSGGVSGANVLT
>TRBV2|TRBJ2-7|-
ASRMTASGPYEQY
>TRBV28|TRBJ1-4|few
ASSPPTDRVNEKLF
>TRBV5-1|TRBJ2-7|-
ASSFGGALTYEQY
>TRBV5-1|TRBJ2-1|-
ASSLNSVQF
>TRBV2|TRBJ2-7|-
ASSDPGVGARDEQY
>TRBV7-8|TRBJ2-7|-
ASSLAGRGHEQY
>TRBV7-9|TRBJ2-7|-
ASSLTGQITYEQY
>TRBV11-2|TRBJ2-2|-
ASSLGASGSSGGELF
>TRBV6-5|TRBJ2-3|-
ASSPDLWSTDTQY
>TRBV10-3|TRBJ2-7|once
AISATGTGPYEQY
>TRBV10-2|TRBJ2-5|-
ASSEQGTHETQY
>TRBV2|-|-
ASSSSSGASYEQY
>TRBV5-1|TRBJ2-5|few
ASSLVYQETQY